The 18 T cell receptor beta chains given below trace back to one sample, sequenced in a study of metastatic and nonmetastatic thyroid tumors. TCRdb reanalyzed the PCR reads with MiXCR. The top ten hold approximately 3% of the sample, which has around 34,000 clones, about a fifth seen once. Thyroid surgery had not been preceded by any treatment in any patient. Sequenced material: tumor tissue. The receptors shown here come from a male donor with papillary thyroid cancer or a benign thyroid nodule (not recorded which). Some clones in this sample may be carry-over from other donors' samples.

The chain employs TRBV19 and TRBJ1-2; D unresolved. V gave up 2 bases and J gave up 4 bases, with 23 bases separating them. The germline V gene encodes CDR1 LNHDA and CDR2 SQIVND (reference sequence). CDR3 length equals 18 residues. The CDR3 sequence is CASSIRFIQTQPGYGYTF. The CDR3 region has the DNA TGTGCCAGTAGTATAAGGTTTATACAAACTCAACCCGGCTATGGCTACACCTTC.

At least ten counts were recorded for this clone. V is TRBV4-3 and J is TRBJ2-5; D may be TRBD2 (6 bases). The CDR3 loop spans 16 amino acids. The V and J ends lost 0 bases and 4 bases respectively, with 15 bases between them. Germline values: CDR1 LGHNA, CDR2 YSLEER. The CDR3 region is CASSQDYHGSGETQYF. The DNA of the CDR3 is TGCGCCAGCAGCCAAGATTACCACGGGAGCGGAGAGACCCAGTACTTC.

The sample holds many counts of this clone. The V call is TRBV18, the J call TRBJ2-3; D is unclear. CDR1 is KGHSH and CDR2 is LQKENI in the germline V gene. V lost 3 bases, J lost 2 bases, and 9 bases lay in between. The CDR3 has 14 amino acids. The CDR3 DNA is TGTGCCAGCTCACCTGGGATAACCACAGATACGCAGTATTTT. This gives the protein CASSPGITTDTQYF.

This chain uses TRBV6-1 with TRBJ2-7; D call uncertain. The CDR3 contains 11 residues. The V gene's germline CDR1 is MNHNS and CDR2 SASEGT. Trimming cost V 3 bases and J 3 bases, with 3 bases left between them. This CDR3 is CASSEYYEQYF. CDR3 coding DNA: TGTGCCAGCAGTGAGTACTACGAGCAGTACTTC.

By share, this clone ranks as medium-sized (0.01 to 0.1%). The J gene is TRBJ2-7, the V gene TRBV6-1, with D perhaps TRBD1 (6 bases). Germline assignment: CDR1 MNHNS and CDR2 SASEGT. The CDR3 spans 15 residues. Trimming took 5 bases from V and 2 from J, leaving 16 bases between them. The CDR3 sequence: CASSISGHPTYEQYF. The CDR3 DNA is TGTGCCAGCAGTATTTCGGGACACCCCACCTACGAGCAGTACTTC.

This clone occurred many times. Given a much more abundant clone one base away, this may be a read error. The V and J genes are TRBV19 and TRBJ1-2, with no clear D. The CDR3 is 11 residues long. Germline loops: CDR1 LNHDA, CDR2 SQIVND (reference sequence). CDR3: CASSDTNGYAF. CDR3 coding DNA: TGTGCCAGTAGTGATACAAACGGCTACGCCTTC.

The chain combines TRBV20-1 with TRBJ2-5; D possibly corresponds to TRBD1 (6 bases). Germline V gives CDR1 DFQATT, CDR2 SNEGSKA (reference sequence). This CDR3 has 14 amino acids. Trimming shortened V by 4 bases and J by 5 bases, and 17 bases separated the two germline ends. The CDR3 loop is CSAMLEGVSETQYF. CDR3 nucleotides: TGCAGTGCTATGCTTGAGGGGGTTAGTGAGACCCAGTACTTC.

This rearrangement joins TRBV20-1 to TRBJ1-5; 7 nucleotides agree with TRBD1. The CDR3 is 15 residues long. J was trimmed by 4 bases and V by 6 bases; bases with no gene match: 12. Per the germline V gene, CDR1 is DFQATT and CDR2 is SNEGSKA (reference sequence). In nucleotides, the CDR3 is TGCAGTGCGGTTAGACAGGGAGAATTGAATCAGCCCCAGCATTTT. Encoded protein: CSAVRQGELNQPQHF.

The DNA of the CDR3 is TGTGCCACCAGTGACCGCAGGGAAGGGGCTTACAATGAGCAGTTCTTC. Protein product: CATSDRREGAYNEQFF. The rearrangement uses TRBV24-1 and TRBJ2-1; TRBD1 might be the D (5 bases). Trimming took off 4 bases at V and 4 bases at J, with 16 bases between the two ends. Germline CDR1 KGHDR, CDR2 SFDVKD. The length of the CDR3 is 16 residues.

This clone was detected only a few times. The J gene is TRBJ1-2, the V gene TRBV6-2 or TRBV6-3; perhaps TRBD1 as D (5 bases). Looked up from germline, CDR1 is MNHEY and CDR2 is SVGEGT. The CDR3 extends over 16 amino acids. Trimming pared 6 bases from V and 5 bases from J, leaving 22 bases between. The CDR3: CASSPLSSGLPYGYTF. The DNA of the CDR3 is TGTGCCAGCAGCCCCCTGTCGTCGGGGCTCCCTTATGGCTACACCTTC.

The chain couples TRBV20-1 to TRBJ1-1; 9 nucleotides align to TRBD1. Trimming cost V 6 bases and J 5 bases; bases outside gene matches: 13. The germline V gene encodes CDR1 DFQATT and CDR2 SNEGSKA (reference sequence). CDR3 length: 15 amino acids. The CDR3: CSAPRGQGRYTEAFF. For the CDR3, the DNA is TGCAGTGCCCCAAGGGGACAGGGAAGGTATACTGAAGCTTTCTTT.

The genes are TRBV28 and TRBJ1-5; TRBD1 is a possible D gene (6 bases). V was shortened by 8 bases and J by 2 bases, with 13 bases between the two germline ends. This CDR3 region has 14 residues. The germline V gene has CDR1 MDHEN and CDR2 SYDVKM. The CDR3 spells CASGRTVRNQPQHF. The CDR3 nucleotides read TGTGCCAGCGGCAGGACAGTGCGCAATCAGCCCCAGCATTTT.

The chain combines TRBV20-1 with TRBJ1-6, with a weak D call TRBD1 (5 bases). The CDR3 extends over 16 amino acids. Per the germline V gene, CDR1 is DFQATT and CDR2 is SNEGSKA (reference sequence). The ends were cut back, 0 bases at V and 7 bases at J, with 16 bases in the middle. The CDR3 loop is CSARDEGFSENSPLHF. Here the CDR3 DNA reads TGCAGTGCTAGAGATGAGGGGTTTAGTGAGAATTCACCCCTCCACTTT.

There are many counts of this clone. CDR3 bases: TGTGCCAGCAGCCAAGCAAGGGGTGGATGGTCCTACGAGCAGTACTTC. Protein product: CASSQARGGWSYEQYF. The J gene is TRBJ2-7, the V gene TRBV14; D is possibly TRBD1 (5 bases). V gave up 1 base and J gave up 1 base, with 14 bases separating them. The germline gives CDR1 SGHDN, CDR2 FVKESK. The CDR3 length is 16 residues.

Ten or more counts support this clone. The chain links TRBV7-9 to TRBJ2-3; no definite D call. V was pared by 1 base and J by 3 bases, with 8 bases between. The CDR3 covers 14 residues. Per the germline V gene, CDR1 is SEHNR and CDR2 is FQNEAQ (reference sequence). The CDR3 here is CASSLVAITDTQYF. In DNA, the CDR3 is TGTGCCAGCAGCTTAGTCGCTATTACAGATACGCAGTATTTT.

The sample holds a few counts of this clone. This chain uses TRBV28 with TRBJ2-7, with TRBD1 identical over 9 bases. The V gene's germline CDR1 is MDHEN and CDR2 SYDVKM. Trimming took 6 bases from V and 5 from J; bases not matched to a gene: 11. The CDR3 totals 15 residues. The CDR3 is CASSPFGQGKNEQYF. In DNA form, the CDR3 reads TGTGCCAGCAGCCCCTTCGGACAGGGGAAAAACGAGCAGTACTTC.

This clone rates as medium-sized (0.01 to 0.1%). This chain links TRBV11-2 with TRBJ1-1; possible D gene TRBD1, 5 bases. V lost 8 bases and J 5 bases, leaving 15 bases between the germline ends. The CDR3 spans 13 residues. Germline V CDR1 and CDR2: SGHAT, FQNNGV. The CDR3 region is CASGANSGTEAFF. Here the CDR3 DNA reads TGTGCCAGCGGGGCGAATTCTGGGACTGAAGCTTTCTTT.

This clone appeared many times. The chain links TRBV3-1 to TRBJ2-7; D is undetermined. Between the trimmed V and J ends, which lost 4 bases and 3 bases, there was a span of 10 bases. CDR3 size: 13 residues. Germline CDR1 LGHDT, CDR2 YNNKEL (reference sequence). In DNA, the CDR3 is TGTGCCAGCAGCCCCATAGGCAGCTACGAGCAGTACTTC. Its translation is CASSPIGSYEQYF.